This T cell receptor (beta chain) originates from a study of long-term antiretroviral therapy in people with HIV. Per donor, at least one pre-ART and at least two post-ART PBMC samples were obtained. Comment on this clone: The antigen is not known.

V was shortened by 8 bases and J by 0 bases, with 5 bases between the two germline ends. The germline V gene has CDR1 MNHNY and CDR2 SVGAGI (reference sequence). This CDR3 has 12 residues. Sequencing relied on immunoSEQ assay v3.0, run at survey level. Assay used: immunoSEQ multiplex PCR; TCRdb lists only in-frame clones, some missing. The table includes tens of thousands of clones, 86% detected once. Findings of the study overall: Gathering of blood took place between 2004 and 2017, possibly under older ART regimens. Clonal populations expanded prior to ART predominated within the repertoire at all time points. On ART adherence, viral resistance or therapy changes, no data were available.

This specimen consisted of unsorted PBMCs, obtained just before starting antiretroviral therapy. The clonotype comes from a woman aged 18 to 35 with HIV. The V call is TRBV6-6, the J call TRBJ2-4, with no clear D. The CDR3 DNA sequence: TGTGCCAGCGGGCTAGCCAAAAACATTCAGTACTTC. Its translation: CASGLAKNIQYF.